The 27 T cell receptor beta chains reported below all come from one sample, sequenced in a study of early T cells in non-severe SARS-CoV-2 infection. TCRdb passed the 5' RACE reads through MiXCR, listing each CDR3 protein once. The table shows 55,000 to 70,000 distinct CDR3 sequences, with roughly a tenth occurring only once. Sequencing used whole blood. The origin of the receptors is an adult who was a healthcare worker with PCR-confirmed SARS-CoV-2 infection or an uninfected control (not recorded which).

This clonotype was seen only a few times. The chain employs TRBV29-1 and TRBJ1-2, with D tentatively TRBD1 (5 bases). Between the trimmed V and J ends, which lost 2 bases and 5 bases, there was a span of 9 bases. The CDR3 sequence is 12 residues long. Germline-derived CDR1 and CDR2 are SQVTM and ANQGSEA. CDR3 sequence (DNA): TGCAGCGTTGAACCGGGGGATTATGGCTACACCTTC. This codes for CSVEPGDYGYTF.

This clonotype was seen many times. The rearrangement joins TRBV3-1 to TRBJ2-3; no clear D. This CDR3 has 13 residues. In germline, CDR1 is LGHDT, CDR2 YNNKEL (reference sequence). Trimming shortened V by 0 bases and J by 6 bases, and 7 bases separated the two germline ends. This CDR3 reads CASSQDPRDTQYF. The CDR3 DNA reads TGTGCCAGCAGCCAAGATCCGCGGGATACGCAGTATTTT.

In its sample, this clonotype was seen a few times. The gene calls are TRBV7-2 and TRBJ1-5; D not resolved. With 2 bases removed from V and 6 bases from J, the gap between germline ends came to 5 bases. The CDR3 spans 12 residues. Looked up from germline, CDR1 is SGHTA and CDR2 is FQGNSA. Written as DNA, the CDR3 is TGTGCCAGCAGCTTATTCGTTCAGCCCCAGCATTTT. As protein: CASSLFVQPQHF.

The V call is TRBV12-3 or TRBV12-4, the J call TRBJ1-5; D call uncertain. Trimming shortened V by 5 bases and J by 9 bases, and 14 bases separated the two germline ends. The length of the CDR3 is 13 residues. CDR3 protein: CASSRKPGMPQHF. The DNA for the CDR3 is TGTGCCAGCAGTAGAAAACCCGGCATGCCCCAGCATTTT.

In the case of this clonotype: Being one base from a much bigger clone, this may be a read error. The rearrangement uses TRBV4-3 and TRBJ2-1; perhaps TRBD2 as D (5 bases). Germline-derived CDR1 and CDR2 are LGHNA and YSLEER. The CDR3 is made up of 13 amino acids. Between the trimmed V and J ends, which lost 0 bases and 10 bases, there was a span of 10 bases. The CDR3 DNA follows: TGCGCCAGCAGCCAAGAGGGCTGGGAGGAGCAGTTCTTC. Translating gives CASSQEGWEEQFF.

This clonotype appeared many times. The DNA of the CDR3 is TGTGCCAGCAGTGGTTTATTAGCGGGGTACCTGGGGGCTTACAATGAGCAGTTCTTC. It translates to CASSGLLAGYLGAYNEQFF. This rearrangement joins TRBV6-1 to TRBJ2-1, with TRBD2 matching over 8 bases. The CDR3 runs 19 residues. With V trimmed by 4 bases and J by 4 bases, 18 bases remained unmatched. Germline values: CDR1 MNHNS, CDR2 SASEGT.

This clonotype was observed a few times. J is TRBJ2-3 and V is TRBV20-1, with 10 bases fitting TRBD2. CDR1 and CDR2 from the germline V gene are DFQATT and SNEGSKA (reference sequence). Trimming took 1 base from V and 4 from J; bases not matched to a gene: 2. The CDR3 is made up of 14 amino acids. CDR3 amino acids: CSARASGSADTQYF. In nucleotides, the CDR3 is TGCAGTGCTAGAGCTAGCGGGAGCGCAGATACGCAGTATTTT.

The V call is TRBV2, the J call TRBJ2-3; D remains ambiguous. The ends were cut back, 4 bases at V and 2 bases at J, with 10 bases in the middle. The CDR3 is made up of 14 amino acids. Germline-derived CDR1 and CDR2 are SNHLY and FYNNEI. The CDR3 DNA reads as TGTGCCAGCAGTGGTCAGTTATCCACAGATACGCAGTATTTT. Its translation: CASSGQLSTDTQYF.

There are many counts of this clonotype. The rearrangement joins TRBV5-4 to TRBJ2-3; 9 bases agree with TRBD2. The CDR3 has 15 amino acids. J lost 3 bases, V lost 2 bases, and 4 bases had no gene match. CDR1 SGHNT and CDR2 YYREEE come from the germline V gene (reference sequence). DNA for the CDR3: TGTGCCAGCAGCTTAGGACTAGCGAGTACAGATACGCAGTATTTT. This sequence encodes CASSLGLASTDTQYF.

This clonotype appeared many times. The chain couples TRBV10-3 to TRBJ2-7; the D is unclear. Trimming cost V 0 bases and J 4 bases, with 4 bases left between them. This CDR3 contains 12 residues. In germline, CDR1 is ENHRY, CDR2 SYGVKD. The CDR3 sequence: CAISESRYEQYF. Here the CDR3 DNA reads TGTGCCATCAGTGAGTCTAGGTACGAGCAGTACTTC.

The sample holds a few counts of this clonotype. The chain is built from TRBV29-1 and TRBJ2-4; no reliable D call. Trimming cost V 7 bases and J 8 bases, with 12 bases left between them. Germline CDR1 SQVTM, CDR2 ANQGSEA. This CDR3 region has 11 residues. The DNA of the CDR3 is TGCAGCGGCCTCCTAAGGGACATTCAGTACTTC. Translation: CSGLLRDIQYF.

This clonotype occurred a few times. The chain combines TRBV27 with TRBJ2-1, with D hard to call. Germline V gives CDR1 MNHEY, CDR2 SMNVEV (reference sequence). The CDR3 runs 16 residues. With 3 bases removed from V and 4 bases from J, the gap between germline ends came to 16 bases. CDR3 residues: CASSLTPPGPYNEQFF. The CDR3 nucleotides read TGTGCCAGCAGTTTGACCCCCCCCGGCCCATACAATGAGCAGTTCTTC.

This clonotype was detected ten times or more. V gene TRBV2 combines with J gene TRBJ1-2; 7 bases are shared with TRBD1. Per germline, CDR1 SNHLY and CDR2 FYNNEI. The CDR3 contains 14 residues. V gave up 6 bases and J gave up 5 bases; unmatched junction bases: 9. Here the CDR3 reads CASRAEAGGYGYTF. DNA of the CDR3: TGTGCCAGCAGGGCGGAGGCAGGGGGTTATGGCTACACCTTC.

The chain is built from TRBV11-2 and TRBJ2-7, with D unclear. Per the germline V gene, CDR1 is SGHAT and CDR2 is FQNNGV. V lost 3 bases, J lost 12 bases, and 12 bases lay in between. This CDR3 contains 11 residues. This CDR3 is CASSFRSGRYF. CDR3 in DNA: TGTGCCAGCAGCTTTAGGTCAGGACGGTACTTC.

This clonotype was counted many times. The chain couples TRBV13 to TRBJ1-1; D possibly corresponds to TRBD1 (6 bases). Trimming left V 4 bases short and J 1 base short, with 10 bases between. The germline V gene has CDR1 PRHDT and CDR2 FYEKMQ (reference sequence). This CDR3 region has 14 residues. For the CDR3, the DNA is TGTGCCAGCAGCTCCCGGGACACGAACACTGAAGCTTTCTTT. This encodes CASSSRDTNTEAFF.

This clonotype was observed a few times. V is TRBV2 and J is TRBJ1-3; maybe TRBD1 (5 bases). Trimming removed 3 bases at V and 0 bases at J, with 9 bases between. Germline-derived CDR1 and CDR2 are SNHLY and FYNNEI. The CDR3 sequence is 15 residues long. Here the CDR3 reads CASSDMGPSGNTIYF. The DNA for the CDR3 is TGTGCCAGCAGTGATATGGGGCCCTCTGGAAACACCATATATTTT.

Comment on this clonotype: A much larger clone lies one base from this, so it may be a read error. The gene calls are TRBV18 and TRBJ2-2; tentatively, D is TRBD2 (5 bases). The CDR3 sequence is 17 residues long. V was pared by 3 bases and J by 0 bases, with 14 bases between. Germline CDR1 KGHSH, CDR2 LQKENI. This chain's CDR3 is CASSPFWGSANTGELFF. The CDR3, as DNA: TGTGCCAGCTCACCGTTCTGGGGTAGCGCGAACACCGGGGAGCTGTTTTTT.

The J gene is TRBJ2-7, the V gene TRBV7-2; TRBD2 agrees at 15 bases. V was clipped by 5 bases and J by 6 bases; unmatched bases: 11. The CDR3 is 17 residues long. CDR1 and CDR2 from the germline V gene are SGHTA and FQGNSA. CDR3 sequence (DNA): TGTGCCAGCAGCCCCGACCCCGGACTAGCGGGAGGGTTCGAGCAGTACTTC. Protein product: CASSPDPGLAGGFEQYF.

In its sample, this clonotype was seen a few times. The chain employs TRBV29-1 and TRBJ2-2; tentative D call: TRBD1 (6 bases). CDR1 and CDR2 from the germline V gene are SQVTM and ANQGSEA. V lost 3 bases and J 7 bases, leaving 15 bases between the germline ends. The length of the CDR3 is 14 residues. This chain's CDR3 is CSVEPGTKGGELFF. The CDR3 DNA reads as TGCAGCGTTGAGCCCGGGACAAAGGGCGGGGAGCTGTTTTTT.

Ten or more counts support this clonotype. CDR3 in amino acids: CASSKGGAAGETQYF. Written as DNA, the CDR3 is TGTGCCAGCAGTAAAGGCGGGGCCGCCGGGGAGACCCAGTACTTC. The rearrangement joins TRBV2 to TRBJ2-5, with D perhaps TRBD2 (6 bases). This CDR3 is 15 amino acids long. Germline V CDR1 and CDR2: SNHLY, FYNNEI. V was trimmed by 5 bases and J by 5 bases, leaving 18 bases between them.

This clonotype was detected ten times or more. The V and J genes are TRBV30 and TRBJ1-5; D is possibly TRBD1 (5 bases). Germline lookup yields CDR1 GTSNPN and CDR2 SVGIG (reference sequence). This CDR3 comprises 12 residues. The V end was cut by 3 bases, the J end by 5 bases, with 8 bases between. The CDR3: CAWSQGDQPQHF. The CDR3 DNA is TGTGCCTGGAGCCAGGGCGATCAGCCCCAGCATTTT.

This chain uses TRBV6-5 with TRBJ2-3, with a weak D call TRBD2 (6 bases). Trimming pared 6 bases from V and 1 base from J, leaving 11 bases between. The CDR3 consists of 14 residues. CDR1 is MNHEY, CDR2 SVGAGI, per germline. CDR3 protein: CASRLATRTDTQYF. CDR3 DNA sequence: TGTGCCAGCAGGCTAGCGACCCGCACAGATACGCAGTATTTT.

This chain joins TRBV7-9 and TRBJ2-5, with D possibly TRBD2 on 6 matching bases. This CDR3 contains 14 residues. V lost 4 bases to trimming and J lost 4 bases, with 13 bases between them. The germline V gene has CDR1 SEHNR and CDR2 FQNEAQ (reference sequence). CDR3 in amino acids: CASSYFPGGETQYF. For the CDR3, the DNA is TGTGCCAGCAGCTATTTCCCCGGGGGAGAGACCCAGTACTTC.

This clonotype has ten or more counts. V gene TRBV2 combines with J gene TRBJ2-7; TRBD1 agrees at 10 bases. The CDR3 is 14 residues long. With 6 bases clipped from V and 9 bases from J, the junction kept 11 bases outside the gene matches. CDR1 SNHLY and CDR2 FYNNEI come from the germline V gene. CDR3: CASRTPGQGVRQYF. The CDR3 DNA is TGTGCCAGCAGGACTCCCGGACAGGGGGTGAGGCAGTACTTC.

This clonotype was detected ten times or more. One end of the junction fails to match germline, which may point to a read error. The chain recombines TRBV7-9 with TRBJ1-6, with D maybe TRBD1 (5 bases). The CDR3 loop spans 17 amino acids. The germline CDR1 and CDR2 sequences are SEHNR and FQNEAQ (reference sequence). The CDR3 spells CASSSRGESSYNSPLHF. CDR3 nucleotide sequence: TGTGCCAGCAGCTCCAGAGGGGAAAGCTCCTATAATTCACCCCTCCATTTT.

As regards this clonotype: A much larger clone lies one base from this, so it may be a read error. V is TRBV7-2 and J is TRBJ2-7, with no clear D. With 2 bases removed from V and 3 bases from J, the gap between germline ends came to 14 bases. The CDR3 length is 15 residues. The germline V gene encodes CDR1 SGHTA and CDR2 FQGNSA. The CDR3 DNA reads TGTGCCAGCAGCTTATATCCCGGTGCCCACTACGAGCAGTACTTC. Translated, it gives CASSLYPGAHYEQYF.

This clonotype showed up just a few times. DNA for the CDR3: TGCAGTGCGACCCTAGCCCTGGTTAGAGGCGGGACACCCAACTATGGCTACACCTTC. Amino acids: CSATLALVRGGTPNYGYTF. The chain couples TRBV20-1 to TRBJ1-2; tentatively, D is TRBD1 (6 bases). There are 19 residues in the CDR3. Germline V gene data show CDR1 as DFQATT and CDR2 as SNEGSKA (reference sequence). V was trimmed by 6 bases and J by 2 bases, leaving 31 bases between them.